Presented here are 2 T cell receptor beta chains from one specimen sequenced in a study of regulatory T cells in long-lasting Graves disease. Arm-PCR with iRepertoire HTBI primers amplified the CDR3 regions for these TCR beta libraries. TCRdb passed the multiplex PCR reads through MiXCR, listing each CDR3 protein once. The sample lists over 350,000 distinct CDR3 sequences, approximately 16% occurring once. Time point indicated: newly diagnosed GD, antithyroid drugs for less than 3 months. Following extraction of RNA from PBMCs, that RNA was used to make the TCR library. These data were likewise used in another study, on T cells in Graves' hyperthyroidism and ophthalmopathy.

The sequencing here drew on peripheral blood mononuclear cells (PBMCs), taken at new diagnosis, from a patient treated with antithyroid drugs. These receptors were taken from a woman between 40 and 50 years old with Graves disease.

The table lists this clonotype with many counts. V usage is TRBV20-1 and J usage is TRBJ2-7, with D hard to call. Germline CDR1 reads DFQATT; CDR2 reads SNEGSKA (reference sequence). This CDR3 is built from 9 residues. V was trimmed by 5 bases and J by 4 bases, leaving 3 bases between them. The CDR3 loop reads CSAGYEQYF. The CDR3 DNA reads TGCAGTGCTGGATACGAGCAGTACTTC.

There are many counts of this clonotype. The J gene is TRBJ2-1, the V gene TRBV5-1, with D tentatively TRBD1 or TRBD2 (5 bases each). Trimming stripped 4 bases from V and 0 bases from J, with 14 bases between. The V gene's germline CDR1 is SGHRS and CDR2 YFSETQ. This CDR3 spans 16 amino acids. The CDR3 DNA reads as TGCGCCAGCAGCGGGGGACGGGAAAGCTCCTACAATGAGCAGTTCTTC. Translated: CASSGGRESSYNEQFF.